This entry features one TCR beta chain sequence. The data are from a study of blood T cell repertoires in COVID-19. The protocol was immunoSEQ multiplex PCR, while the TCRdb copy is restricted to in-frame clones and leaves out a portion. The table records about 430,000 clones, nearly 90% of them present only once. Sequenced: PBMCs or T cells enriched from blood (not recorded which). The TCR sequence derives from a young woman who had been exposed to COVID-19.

The CDR3 DNA follows: TGCGCCAGCAGCCAAGATGCGGGCTCTGGAAACACCATATATTTT. This translates into CASSQDAGSGNTIYF. The chain is built from TRBV4-3 and TRBJ1-3; D not resolved. CDR1 and CDR2 (germline): LGHNA, YSLEER. Deletions cut 0 bases from V and 0 bases from J, with 6 bases between. This CDR3 is built from 15 residues.